This T cell receptor (beta chain) was obtained from a study of CD8 T cells in Susac syndrome. As regards this clonotype: No antigen is known for it.

Patients with stable or active relapsing-remitting disease, all of them treatment-naive, made up the multiple sclerosis controls. While CD8+ and CD4+ T cells were isolated negatively, TEMRA cells were enriched by FACS. The study's findings and limits: Only a relatively small number of individuals were included in the TCR sequencing and HLA analysis.

When the RNA was reverse transcribed, random hexamers were used with an input of 0.5 to 1 ug. The method of amplification for TCR beta CDR3 was immunoSEQ multiplex PCR, covering 54 Vbeta and 13 Jbeta. TCRdb re-called the immunoSEQ multiplex PCR reads through MiXCR, storing one row per CDR3 protein. The table includes hundreds of thousands of distinct CDR3 sequences, 92% detected once. V was shortened by 5 bases and J by 1 base, with 11 bases between the two germline ends. This CDR3 contains 14 residues. This TCR derives from a human donor with multiple sclerosis. What was sequenced was CD8+ T cells from PBMCs. This chain joins TRBV12-3 or TRBV12-4 and TRBJ2-5; the D call may be TRBD1 or TRBD2 (5 bases each). The CDR3 loop reads CASSLQGPQETQYF. The CDR3 DNA sequence: TGTGCCAGCAGTCTCCAGGGACCCCAAGAGACCCAGTACTTC.